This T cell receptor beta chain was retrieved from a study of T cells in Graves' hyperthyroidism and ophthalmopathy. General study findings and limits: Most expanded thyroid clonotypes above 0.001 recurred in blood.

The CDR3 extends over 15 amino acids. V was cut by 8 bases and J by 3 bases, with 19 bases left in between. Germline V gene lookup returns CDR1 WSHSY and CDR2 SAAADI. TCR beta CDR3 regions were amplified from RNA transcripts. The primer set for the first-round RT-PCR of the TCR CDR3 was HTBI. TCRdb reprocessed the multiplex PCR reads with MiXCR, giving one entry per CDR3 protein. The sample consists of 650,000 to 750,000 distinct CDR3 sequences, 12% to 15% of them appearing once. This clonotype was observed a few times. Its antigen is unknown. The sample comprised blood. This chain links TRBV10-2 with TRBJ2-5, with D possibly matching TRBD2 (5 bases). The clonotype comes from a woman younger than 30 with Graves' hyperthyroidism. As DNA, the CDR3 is TGCGCCAGCCGGGGTTTCAGACGGTCTAAAGAGACCCAGTACTTC. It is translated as CASRGFRRSKETQYF.